This T cell receptor beta chain was identified in a study of cytomegalovirus exposure and HLA in healthy donors. Broader study findings: A later analysis associated 16,951 TCR beta sequences with HLA alleles at a 0.05 false discovery rate.

The PCR was carried out with 60 Vbeta primers and 13 Jbeta primers. Data came from immunoSEQ multiplex PCR; TCRdb stores just in-frame clones and leaves some out. In the table there are roughly 230,000 clones, roughly 91% of which are singletons. Germline V gives CDR1 SGHAT, CDR2 FQNNGV. The ends lost 0 bases at V and 7 bases at J; junction bases unmatched: 7. This CDR3 spans 16 amino acids. Comment on this clone: The antigen remains unidentified.

The sequenced material came from PBMCs. The source is a girl aged 2 to 9 in good health and CMV-seronegative. The V call is TRBV11-2, the J call TRBJ1-2; the match to TRBD1 covers 11 bases. Here the CDR3 DNA reads TGTGCCAGCAGCTTAGATGCGGGACAGGGGGTAGGTGGCTACACCTTC. Amino acids: CASSLDAGQGVGGYTF.